This T cell receptor beta chain was captured in a study of control samples from healthy donors and cancer patients. The assay was immunoSEQ multiplex PCR, and TCRdb's table has in-frame clones only and misses some. The table lists approximately 100,000 clones, more than 70% of them singletons, with 2.1% in the top ten. Trimming cost V 7 bases and J 3 bases; bases outside gene matches: 4. The CDR3 is 13 residues long. CDR1 GTSNPN and CDR2 SVGIG come from the germline V gene (reference sequence). The chain combines TRBV30 with TRBJ2-1; 9 bases match TRBD2. The sample consisted of blood. This TCR was sampled from a middle-aged woman in good health. CDR3 amino acids: CASKAGGYNEQFF. CDR3 bases: TGTGCCTCGAAAGCGGGGGGCTACAATGAGCAGTTCTTC.